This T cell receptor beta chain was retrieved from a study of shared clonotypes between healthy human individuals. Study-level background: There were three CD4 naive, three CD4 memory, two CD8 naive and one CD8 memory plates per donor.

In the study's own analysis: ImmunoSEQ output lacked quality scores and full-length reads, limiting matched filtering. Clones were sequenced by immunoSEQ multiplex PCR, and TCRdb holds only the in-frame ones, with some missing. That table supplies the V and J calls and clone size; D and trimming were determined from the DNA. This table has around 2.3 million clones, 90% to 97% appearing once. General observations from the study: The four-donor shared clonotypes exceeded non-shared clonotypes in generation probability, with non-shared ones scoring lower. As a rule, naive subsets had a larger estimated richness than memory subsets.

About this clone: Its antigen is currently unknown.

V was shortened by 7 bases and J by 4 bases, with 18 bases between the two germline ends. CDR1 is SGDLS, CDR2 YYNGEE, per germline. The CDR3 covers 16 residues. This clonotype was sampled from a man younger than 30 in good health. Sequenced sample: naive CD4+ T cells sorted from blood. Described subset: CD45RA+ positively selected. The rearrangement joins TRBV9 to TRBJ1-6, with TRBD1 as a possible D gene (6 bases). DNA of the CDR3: TGTGCCAGCGGCCCGGGACAATTCCAGTATAATTCACCCCTCCACTTT. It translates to CASGPGQFQYNSPLHF.